This section outlines one TCR beta chain sequence together with its context. Its matching antigen is unknown. V lost 5 bases and J lost 7, with 8 bases in between. The CDR3 is 12 residues long. Germline V gives CDR1 LGHNA, CDR2 YSLEER. The data stem from a study of shared clonotypes between healthy human individuals. Points from the study as a whole: Only blood underwent sampling, and tissue repertoires likely differ.

Several immunoSEQ plates held equal portions of the genomic DNA taken from each subset. TCRdb's table, derived via immunoSEQ multiplex PCR, lists solely in-frame clones and lacks some. The sample lists over 850,000 clones; roughly 74% were seen once. The clonotype was recovered from a man between 18 and 29 years old in good health. Some clones in this sample may be carry-over from other donors' samples. V and J are TRBV4-3 and TRBJ1-4; no definite D call. Sequenced: memory CD4+ T cells from PBMCs. Subset reported: CD45RA-negative fraction. The CDR3 loop reads CASSENSEKLFF. CDR3 DNA sequence: TGCGCCAGCAGCGAAAACAGTGAAAAACTGTTTTTT.